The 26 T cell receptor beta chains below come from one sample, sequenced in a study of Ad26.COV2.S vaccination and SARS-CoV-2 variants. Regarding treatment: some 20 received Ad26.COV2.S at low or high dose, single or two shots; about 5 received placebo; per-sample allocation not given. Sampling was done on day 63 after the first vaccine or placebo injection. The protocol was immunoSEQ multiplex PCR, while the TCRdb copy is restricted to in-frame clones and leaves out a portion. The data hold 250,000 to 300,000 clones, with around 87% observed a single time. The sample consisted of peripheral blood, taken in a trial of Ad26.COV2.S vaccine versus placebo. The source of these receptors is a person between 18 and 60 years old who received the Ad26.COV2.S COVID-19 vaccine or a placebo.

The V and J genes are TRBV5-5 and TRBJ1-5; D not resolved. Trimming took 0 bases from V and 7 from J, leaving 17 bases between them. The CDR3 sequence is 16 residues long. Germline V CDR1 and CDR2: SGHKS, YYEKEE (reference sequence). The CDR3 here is CASSLGSPAPRQPQHF. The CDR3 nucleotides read TGTGCCAGCAGCTTGGGTAGCCCTGCTCCGAGGCAGCCCCAGCATTTT.

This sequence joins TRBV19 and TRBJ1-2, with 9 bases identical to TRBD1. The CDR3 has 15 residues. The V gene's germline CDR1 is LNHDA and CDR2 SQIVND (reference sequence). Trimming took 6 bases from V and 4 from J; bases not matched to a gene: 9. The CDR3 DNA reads TGTGCCAGTAGGGACCGGGACAGGGCGGGCTATGGCTACACCTTC. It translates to CASRDRDRAGYGYTF. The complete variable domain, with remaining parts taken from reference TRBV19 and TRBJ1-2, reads DGGITQSPKYLFRKEGQNVTLSCEQNLNHDAMYWYRQDPGQGLRLIYYSQIVNDFQKGDIAEGYSVSREKKESFPLTVTSAQKNPTAFYLCASRDRDRAGYGYTFGSGTRLTVV.

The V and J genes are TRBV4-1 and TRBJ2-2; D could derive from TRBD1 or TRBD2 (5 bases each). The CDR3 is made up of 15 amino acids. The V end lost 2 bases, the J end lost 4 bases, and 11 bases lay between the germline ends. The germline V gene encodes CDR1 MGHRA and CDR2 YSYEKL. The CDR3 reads CASSQLGTITGELFF. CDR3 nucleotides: TGCGCCAGCAGCCAACTCGGGACGATCACCGGGGAGCTGTTTTTT.

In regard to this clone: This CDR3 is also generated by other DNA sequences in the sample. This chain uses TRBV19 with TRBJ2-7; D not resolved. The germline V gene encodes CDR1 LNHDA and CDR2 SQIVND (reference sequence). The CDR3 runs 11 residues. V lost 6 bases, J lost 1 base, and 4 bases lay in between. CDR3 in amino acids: CASSGSYEQYF. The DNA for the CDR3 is TGTGCCAGTAGCGGATCCTACGAGCAGTACTTC.

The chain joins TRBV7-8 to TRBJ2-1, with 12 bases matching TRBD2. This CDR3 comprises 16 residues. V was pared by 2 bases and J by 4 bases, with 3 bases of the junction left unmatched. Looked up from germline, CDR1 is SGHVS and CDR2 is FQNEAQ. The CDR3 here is CASSLRTSGVYNEQFF. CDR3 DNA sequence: TGTGCCAGCAGCTTAAGGACTAGCGGGGTTTACAATGAGCAGTTCTTC.

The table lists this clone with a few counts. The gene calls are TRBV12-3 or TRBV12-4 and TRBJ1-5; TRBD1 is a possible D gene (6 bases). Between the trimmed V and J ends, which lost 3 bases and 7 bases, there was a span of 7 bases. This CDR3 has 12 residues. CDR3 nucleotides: TGTGCCAGCAGTTTGCAGGGGCAGCCCCAGCATTTT. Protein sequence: CASSLQGQPQHF.

In DNA form, the CDR3 reads TGTGCCAGCAACGTACAGAGGAACACTGAAGCTTTCTTT. It translates to CASNVQRNTEAFF. The chain couples TRBV28 to TRBJ1-1; unclear D gene. Germline CDR1 is MDHEN and CDR2 is SYDVKM. V was trimmed by 7 bases and J by 1 base, leaving 10 bases between them. The CDR3 is 13 residues long.

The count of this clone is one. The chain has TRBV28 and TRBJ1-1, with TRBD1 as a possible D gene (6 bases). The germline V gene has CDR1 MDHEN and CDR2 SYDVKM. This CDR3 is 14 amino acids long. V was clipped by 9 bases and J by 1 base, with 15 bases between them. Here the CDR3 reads CASNDRGSNTEAFF. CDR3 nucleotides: TGTGCCAGTAATGATAGGGGGTCGAACACTGAAGCTTTCTTT.

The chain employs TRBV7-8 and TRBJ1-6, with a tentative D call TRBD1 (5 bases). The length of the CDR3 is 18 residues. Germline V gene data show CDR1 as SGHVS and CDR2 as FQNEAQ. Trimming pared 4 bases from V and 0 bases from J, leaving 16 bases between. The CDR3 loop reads CASSSTGTDSSYNSPLHF. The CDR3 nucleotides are TGTGCCAGCAGCTCGACCGGGACCGACAGCTCCTATAATTCACCCCTCCACTTT. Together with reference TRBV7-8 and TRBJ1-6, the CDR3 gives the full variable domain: GAGVSQSPRYKVAKRGQDVALRCDPISGHVSLFWYQQALGQGPEFLTYFQNEAQLDKSGLPSDRFFAERPEGSVSTLKIQRTQQEDSAVYLCASSSTGTDSSYNSPLHFGNGTRLTVT.

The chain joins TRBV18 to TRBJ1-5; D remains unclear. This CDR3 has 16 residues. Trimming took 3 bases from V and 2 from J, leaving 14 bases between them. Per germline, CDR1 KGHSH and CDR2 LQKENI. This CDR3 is CASSPNGVQGNQPQHF. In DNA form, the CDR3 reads TGTGCCAGCTCACCCAACGGGGTGCAGGGCAATCAGCCCCAGCATTTT.

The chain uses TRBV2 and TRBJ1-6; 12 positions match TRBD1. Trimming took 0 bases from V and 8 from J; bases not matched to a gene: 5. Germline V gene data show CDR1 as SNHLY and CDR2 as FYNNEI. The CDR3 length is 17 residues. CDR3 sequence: CASSEAHGTGGDSPLHF. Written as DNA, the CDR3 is TGTGCCAGCAGTGAAGCGCATGGGACAGGGGGCGATTCACCCCTCCACTTT.

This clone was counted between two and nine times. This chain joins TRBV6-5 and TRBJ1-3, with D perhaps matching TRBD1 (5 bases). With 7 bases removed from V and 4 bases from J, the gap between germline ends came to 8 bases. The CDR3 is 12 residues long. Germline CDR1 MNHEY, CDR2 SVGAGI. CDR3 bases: TGTGCCAGCACAGGGAAGGGAAACACCATATATTTT. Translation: CASTGKGNTIYF.

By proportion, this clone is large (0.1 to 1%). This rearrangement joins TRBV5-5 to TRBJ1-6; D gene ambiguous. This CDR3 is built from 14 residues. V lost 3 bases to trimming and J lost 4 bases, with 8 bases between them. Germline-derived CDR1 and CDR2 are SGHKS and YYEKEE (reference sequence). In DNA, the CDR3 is TGTGCCAGCAGCTCGTTCGTATATAATTCACCCCTCCACTTT. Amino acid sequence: CASSSFVYNSPLHF.

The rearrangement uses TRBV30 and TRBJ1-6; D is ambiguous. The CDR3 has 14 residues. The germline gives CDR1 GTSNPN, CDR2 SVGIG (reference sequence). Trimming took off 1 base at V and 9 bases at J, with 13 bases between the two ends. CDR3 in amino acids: CAWSDGQYGSPLHF. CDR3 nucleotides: TGTGCCTGGAGTGACGGGCAGTACGGTTCACCCCTCCACTTT.

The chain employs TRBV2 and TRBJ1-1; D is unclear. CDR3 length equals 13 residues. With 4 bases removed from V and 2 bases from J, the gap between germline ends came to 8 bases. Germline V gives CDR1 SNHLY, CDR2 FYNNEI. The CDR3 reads CASSVEGNTEAFF. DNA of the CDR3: TGTGCCAGCAGTGTCGAGGGTAACACTGAAGCTTTCTTT.

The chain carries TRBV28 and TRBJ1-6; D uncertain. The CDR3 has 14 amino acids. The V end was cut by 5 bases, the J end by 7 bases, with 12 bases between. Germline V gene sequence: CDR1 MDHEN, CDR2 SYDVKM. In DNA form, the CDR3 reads TGTGCCAGCAGTGGACCCAAGGGCAATTCACCCCTCCACTTT. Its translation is CASSGPKGNSPLHF.

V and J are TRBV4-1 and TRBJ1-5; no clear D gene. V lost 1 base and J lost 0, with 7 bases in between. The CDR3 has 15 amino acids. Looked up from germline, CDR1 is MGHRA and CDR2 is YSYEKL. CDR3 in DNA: TGCGCCAGCAGCCAAGTAGATAATAGCAATCAGCCCCAGCATTTT. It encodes CASSQVDNSNQPQHF.

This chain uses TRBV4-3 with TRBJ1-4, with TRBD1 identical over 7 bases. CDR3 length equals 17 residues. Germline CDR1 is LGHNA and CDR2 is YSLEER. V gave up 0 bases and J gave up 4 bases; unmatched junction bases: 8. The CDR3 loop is CASSQERVRDSNEKLFF. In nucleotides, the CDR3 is TGCGCCAGCAGCCAAGAGAGGGTCCGGGACAGTAATGAAAAACTGTTTTTT.

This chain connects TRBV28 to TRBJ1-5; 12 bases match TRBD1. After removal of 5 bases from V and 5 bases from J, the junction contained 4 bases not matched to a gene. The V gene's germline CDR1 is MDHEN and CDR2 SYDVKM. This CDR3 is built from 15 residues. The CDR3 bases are TGTGCCAGCAGTCCCGGGACAGGGGGCCATCAGCCCCAGCATTTT. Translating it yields CASSPGTGGHQPQHF.

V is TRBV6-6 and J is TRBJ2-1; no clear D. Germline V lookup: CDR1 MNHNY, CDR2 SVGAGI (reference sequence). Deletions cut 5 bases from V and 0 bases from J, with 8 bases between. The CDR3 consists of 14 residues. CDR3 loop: CASSLVSSYNEQFF. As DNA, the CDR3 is TGTGCCAGCAGTCTGGTGAGCTCCTACAATGAGCAGTTCTTC.

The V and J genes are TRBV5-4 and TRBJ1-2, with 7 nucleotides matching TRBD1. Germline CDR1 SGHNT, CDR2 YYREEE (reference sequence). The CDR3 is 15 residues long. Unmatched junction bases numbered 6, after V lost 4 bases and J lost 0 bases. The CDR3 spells CASSRQGSANYGYTF. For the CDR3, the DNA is TGTGCCAGCAGCCGACAGGGCTCAGCTAACTATGGCTACACCTTC.

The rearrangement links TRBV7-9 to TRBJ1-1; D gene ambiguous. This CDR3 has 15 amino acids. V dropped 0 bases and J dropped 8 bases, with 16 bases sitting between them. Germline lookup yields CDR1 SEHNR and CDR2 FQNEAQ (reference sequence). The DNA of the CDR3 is TGTGCCAGCAGCTTAGCGCTAATCGGTACAGAAGAAGCTTTCTTT. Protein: CASSLALIGTEEAFF. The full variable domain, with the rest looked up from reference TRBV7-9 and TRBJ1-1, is DTGVSQNPRHKITKRGQNVTFRCDPISEHNRLYWYRQTLGQGPEFLTYFQNEAQLEKSRLLSDRFSAERPKGSFSTLEIQRTEQGDSAMYLCASSLALIGTEEAFFGQGTRLTVV.

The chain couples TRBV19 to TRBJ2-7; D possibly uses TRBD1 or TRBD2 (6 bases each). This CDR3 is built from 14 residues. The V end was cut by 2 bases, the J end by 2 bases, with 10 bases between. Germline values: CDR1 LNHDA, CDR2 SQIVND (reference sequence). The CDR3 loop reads CASSIRGRTYEQYF. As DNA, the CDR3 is TGTGCCAGTAGTATACGGGGGCGAACCTACGAGCAGTACTTC.

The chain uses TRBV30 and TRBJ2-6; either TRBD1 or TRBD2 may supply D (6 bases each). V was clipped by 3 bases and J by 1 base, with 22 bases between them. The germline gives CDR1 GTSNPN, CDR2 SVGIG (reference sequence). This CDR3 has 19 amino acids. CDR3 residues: CAWRGLGGDYSSGANVLTF. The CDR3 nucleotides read TGTGCCTGGAGGGGGCTCGGGGGCGACTATTCTTCTGGGGCCAACGTCCTGACTTTC.

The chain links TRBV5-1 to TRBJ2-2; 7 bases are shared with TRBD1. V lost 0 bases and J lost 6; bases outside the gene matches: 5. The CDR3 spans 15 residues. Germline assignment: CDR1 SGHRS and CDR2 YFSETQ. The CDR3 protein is CASSLGRGLAGELFF. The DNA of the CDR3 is TGCGCCAGCAGCTTGGGTAGGGGGCTTGCCGGGGAGCTGTTTTTT.

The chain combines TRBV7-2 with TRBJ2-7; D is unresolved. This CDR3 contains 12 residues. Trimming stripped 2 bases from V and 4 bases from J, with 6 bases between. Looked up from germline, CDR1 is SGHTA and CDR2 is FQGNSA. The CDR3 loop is CASSLRRYEQYF. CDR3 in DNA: TGTGCCAGCAGCTTACGTCGGTACGAGCAGTACTTC.